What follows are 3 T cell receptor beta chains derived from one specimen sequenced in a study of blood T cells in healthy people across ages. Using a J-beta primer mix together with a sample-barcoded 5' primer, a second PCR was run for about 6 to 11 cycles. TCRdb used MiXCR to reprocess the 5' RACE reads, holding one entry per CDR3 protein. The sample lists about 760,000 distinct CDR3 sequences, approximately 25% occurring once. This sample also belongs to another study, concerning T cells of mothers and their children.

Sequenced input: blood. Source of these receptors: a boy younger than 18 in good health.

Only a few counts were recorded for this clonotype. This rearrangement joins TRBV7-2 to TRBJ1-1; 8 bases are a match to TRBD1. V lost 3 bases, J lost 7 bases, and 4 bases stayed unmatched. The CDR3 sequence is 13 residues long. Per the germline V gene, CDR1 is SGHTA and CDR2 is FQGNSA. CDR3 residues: CASSFNGQGEAFF. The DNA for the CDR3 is TGTGCCAGCAGCTTTAACGGACAGGGTGAAGCTTTCTTT. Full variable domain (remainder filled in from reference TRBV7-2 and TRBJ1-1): GAGVSQSPSNKVTEKGKDVELRCDPISGHTALYWYRQSLGQGLEFLIYFQGNSAPDKSGLPSDRFSAERTGGSVSTLTIQRTQQEDSAVYLCASSFNGQGEAFFGQGTRLTVV.

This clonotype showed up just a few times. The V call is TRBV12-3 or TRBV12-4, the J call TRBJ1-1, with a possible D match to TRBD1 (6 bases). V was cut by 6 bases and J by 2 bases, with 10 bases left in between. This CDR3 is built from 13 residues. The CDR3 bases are TGTGCCAGCAGGCGCAGGGGTAACACTGAAGCTTTCTTT. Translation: CASRRRGNTEAFF.

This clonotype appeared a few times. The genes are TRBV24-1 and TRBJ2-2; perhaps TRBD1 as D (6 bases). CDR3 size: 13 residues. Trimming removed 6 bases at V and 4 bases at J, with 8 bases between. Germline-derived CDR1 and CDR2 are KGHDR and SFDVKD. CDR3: CATSIRGTGELFF. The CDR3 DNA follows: TGTGCCACCAGTATCAGGGGCACCGGGGAGCTGTTTTTT.